This entry is about one T cell receptor (beta chain). What antigen it recognizes has not been identified. No clone much larger than this one lies a single base away; base qualities are absent. Libraries were prepared through 5' RACE. The run used an Illumina MiSeq. Using fastp at Q25 and MiXCR, TCRdb reprocessed the public reads and kept productive beta chains. A single entry per CDR3 protein holds the most common genes and DNA from its merged rows. The sample table lists about 96,000 distinct CDR3 sequences, 17% of them with a count of one. Together, the top ten hold about 6.2% of the sample. The data were taken from a study of T cells of healthy individuals (dated by TCRdb to 2017 to 2018). Including cysteine and phenylalanine, the CDR3 has 15 amino acids. This entry keeps only the CDR3 DNA: 45 bases, framed from base 1. The junction shows trimming of 0 bases on V and 1 base on J, and the gene matches do not reach 2 bases of it. According to the germline V gene, CDR1 reads LGHNA and CDR2 reads YSLEER.

The source of this sequence is a human donor in good health. The chain links TRBV4-3 with TRBJ1-2; 7 of the junction bases match TRBD1. The nucleotide sequence reads TGCGCCAGCAGCCAAGACGACAGGGTTAACTATGGCTACACCTTC. Its amino acids are CASSQDDRVNYGYTF.